Each of the 30 T cell receptor beta chains below was sequenced from the same sample in a study of shared clonotypes between healthy human individuals. The data were produced by immunoSEQ multiplex PCR, yet TCRdb's version contains in-frame clones alone and is incomplete. The top ten hold more than 30% of the sample, which has 600,000 to 750,000 clones, 90% seen once. Sequencing input: memory CD8+ T cells from PBMCs. Indicated subset: CD45RO+ cells pooled with CCR7-negative TemRA cells. The receptors shown here come from a man younger than 30 in good health. Some clones in this sample may be carry-over from other donors' samples.

The chain has TRBV11-2 and TRBJ2-1; 9 bases are shared with TRBD2. CDR3 size: 17 residues. Germline values: CDR1 SGHAT, CDR2 FQNNGV. V trimming: 3 bases; J trimming: 2 bases; junction bases outside the gene matches: 8. As DNA, the CDR3 is TGTGCCAGCAGCTTCGGCACAAGCGGGGGGCCCTACAATGAGCAGTTCTTC. It specifies CASSFGTSGGPYNEQFF. The entire variable domain, with the rest obtained from reference TRBV11-2 and TRBJ2-1, is as follows: EAGVAQSPRYKIIEKRQSVAFWCNPISGHATLYWYQQILGQGPKLLIQFQNNGVVDDSQLPKDRFSAERLKGVDSTLKIQPAKLEDSAVYLCASSFGTSGGPYNEQFFGPGTRLTVL.

This sequence joins TRBV6-4 and TRBJ1-5; no definite D call. The CDR3 spans 14 residues. The germline CDR1 and CDR2 sequences are MRHNA and SNTAGT. Between the trimmed V and J ends, which lost 7 bases and 7 bases, there was a span of 17 bases. CDR3 DNA: TGTGCCAGCAACTTAACAGAGGTAGGACAGCCCCAGCATTTT. It translates to CASNLTEVGQPQHF.

V is TRBV29-1 and J is TRBJ1-1, with a tentative D call TRBD1 (6 bases). Germline V lookup: CDR1 SQVTM, CDR2 ANQGSEA. The V gene lost 1 base and the J gene lost 4 bases, with 10 bases spanning the gap. The CDR3 runs 13 residues. The chain's CDR3 is CSVEGDMPTEAFF. DNA for the CDR3: TGCAGCGTTGAAGGGGACATGCCCACTGAAGCTTTCTTT. Full variable domain (remainder filled in from reference TRBV29-1 and TRBJ1-1): SAVISQKPSRDICQRGTSLTIQCQVDSQVTMMFWYRQQPGQSLTLIATANQGSEATYESGFVIDKFPISRPNLTFSTLTVSNMSPEDSSIYLCSVEGDMPTEAFFGQGTRLTVV.

Of note for this clone: Distinct nucleotide sequences in the sample also encode this CDR3. This chain joins TRBV5-1 and TRBJ1-1; the D gene is possibly TRBD1 (6 bases). Germline-derived CDR1 and CDR2 are SGHRS and YFSETQ. V dropped 0 bases and J dropped 0 bases, with 9 bases sitting between them. The CDR3 runs 15 residues. DNA for the CDR3: TGCGCCAGCAGCTTGGCTGGGGGGCTGAACACTGAAGCTTTCTTT. Its protein is CASSLAGGLNTEAFF.

This sequence joins TRBV4-1 and TRBJ2-3; D is undetermined. The germline V and J ends were trimmed by 4 bases and 2 bases, with 19 bases remaining between them. Germline loops: CDR1 MGHRA, CDR2 YSYEKL. This CDR3 is 17 amino acids long. In DNA, the CDR3 is TGCGCCAGCAGCCGAGAGAGTCGAGTACAGATCACAGATACGCAGTATTTT. Translation gives CASSRESRVQITDTQYF.

Only a few counts were recorded for this clone. The J gene is TRBJ1-1, the V gene TRBV29-1; D is unclear. This CDR3 spans 15 amino acids. Trimming pared 4 bases from V and 4 bases from J, leaving 19 bases between. The germline V gene has CDR1 SQVTM and CDR2 ANQGSEA. The CDR3 sequence is CSVVVSGLEGTEAFF. The CDR3 nucleotides read TGCAGCGTTGTCGTGTCCGGGCTCGAGGGCACTGAAGCTTTCTTT.

This chain connects TRBV7-9 to TRBJ2-1; 8 bases match TRBD2. Germline CDR1 and CDR2: SEHNR and FQNEAQ (reference sequence). The V segment lost 0 bases and the J segment 8 bases; nucleotides outside the gene matches: 6. The CDR3 is made up of 15 amino acids. CDR3 DNA: TGTGCCAGCAGCTTAGCCGGGAGGGCTTCGGATGAGCAGTTCTTC. This sequence encodes CASSLAGRASDEQFF.

Worth noting for this clone: At the DNA level, this CDR3 is encoded by other sequences in the same sample as well. The chain combines TRBV7-9 with TRBJ2-1, with 7 bases lining up with TRBD2. V shed 0 bases and J 3 bases; nucleotides not matched to a gene: 2. CDR3 length: 15 amino acids. Germline V lookup: CDR1 SEHNR, CDR2 FQNEAQ (reference sequence). CDR3 coding DNA: TGTGCCAGCAGCTTAGCAGCGGGAATCTACAATGAGCAGTTCTTC. Amino acids: CASSLAAGIYNEQFF.

To note about this clone: Additional DNA sequences in this sample encode the identical CDR3. The chain's CDR3 is CASSQGLAGGYEQYF. The CDR3 bases are TGTGCCAGCAGCCAAGGACTAGCGGGAGGCTACGAGCAGTACTTC. This rearrangement joins TRBV4-2 to TRBJ2-7; 13 bases are a match to TRBD2. J lost 3 bases, V lost 1 base, and 0 bases had no gene match. The CDR3 consists of 15 residues. Germline values: CDR1 LGHNA, CDR2 YNFKEQ.

The gene calls are TRBV7-6 and TRBJ2-3; D is unresolved. This CDR3 has 15 residues. Germline V gene sequence: CDR1 SGHVS, CDR2 FNYEAQ. Trimming removed 0 bases from V and 0 bases from J, with 7 bases in between. In DNA, the CDR3 is TGTGCCAGCAGCTTAGCCGGTACCAGCACAGATACGCAGTATTTT. Protein product: CASSLAGTSTDTQYF.

This clone was detected a few times. The chain recombines TRBV27 with TRBJ1-2, with 8 nucleotides matching TRBD1. Germline-derived CDR1 and CDR2 are MNHEY and SMNVEV (reference sequence). The CDR3 is 17 residues long. Trimming at V came to 6 bases and at J to 7 bases, leaving 19 bases not matched to a gene. As DNA, the CDR3 is TGTGCCAGCAGCTCATCCCCGACCGGGACAGGCTTCGGTGGCTACACCTTC. As protein: CASSSSPTGTGFGGYTF.

This clone came up a few times. The V and J genes are TRBV6-5 and TRBJ2-7; 9 bases map to TRBD1. With 5 bases clipped from V and 0 bases from J, the junction kept 5 bases outside the gene matches. The CDR3 totals 15 residues. CDR1 and CDR2 (germline): MNHEY, SVGAGI. This chain's CDR3 is CASSVGTGSSYEQYF. CDR3 sequence (DNA): TGTGCCAGCAGTGTCGGGACAGGGAGCTCCTACGAGCAGTACTTC.

The rearrangement joins TRBV6-5 to TRBJ1-2; D gene unclear. The CDR3 is made up of 15 amino acids. V was trimmed by 0 bases and J by 8 bases, leaving 16 bases between them. The germline gives CDR1 MNHEY, CDR2 SVGAGI. In DNA form, the CDR3 reads TGTGCCAGCAGTTACTCGATAGGAGGGCACCGGGGCTACACCTTC. Translating gives CASSYSIGGHRGYTF.

The CDR3: CASSSSHRGNQPQHF. The CDR3 DNA reads TGTGCCAGCAGTAGCTCCCACAGGGGCAATCAGCCCCAGCATTTT. J is TRBJ1-5 and V is TRBV27; TRBD1 is a possible D gene (6 bases). The CDR3 length is 15 residues. Germline CDR1 MNHEY, CDR2 SMNVEV (reference sequence). Trimming stripped 5 bases from V and 2 bases from J, with 13 bases between.

The chain recombines TRBV29-1 with TRBJ1-2, with a weak D call TRBD1 (6 bases). The germline V gene encodes CDR1 SQVTM and CDR2 ANQGSEA. V lost 7 bases and J 5 bases, leaving 11 bases between the germline ends. This CDR3 region has 11 residues. CDR3 amino acids: CSAQGWYGYTF. In DNA form, the CDR3 reads TGCAGCGCCCAGGGGTGGTATGGCTACACCTTC.

The rearrangement joins TRBV19 to TRBJ2-7, with D perhaps TRBD2 (5 bases). CDR1 is LNHDA and CDR2 is SQIVND in the germline V gene (reference sequence). With 3 bases removed from V and 7 bases from J, the gap between germline ends came to 13 bases. The CDR3 is made up of 13 amino acids. In DNA, the CDR3 is TGTGCCAGTAGTATTGCAGGATGGGAGGAGCAGTACTTC. It yields the protein CASSIAGWEEQYF.

This clone showed up just once. This chain connects TRBV27 to TRBJ1-1, with TRBD1 as a possible D gene (5 bases). The CDR3 is made up of 14 amino acids. V lost 6 bases and J 1 base, leaving 12 bases between the germline ends. Germline CDR1 is MNHEY and CDR2 is SMNVEV (reference sequence). CDR3 in DNA: TGTGCCAGCAGGCCCACAGGAGGGAACACTGAAGCTTTCTTT. It yields the protein CASRPTGGNTEAFF.

The gene calls are TRBV7-6 and TRBJ2-2, with 15 bases matching TRBD2. V trimming: 5 bases; J trimming: 0 bases; junction bases outside the gene matches: 4. The CDR3 contains 18 residues. Germline loops: CDR1 SGHVS, CDR2 FNYEAQ. CDR3 loop: CASSPGLAGGPNTGELFF. CDR3 coding DNA: TGTGCCAGCAGCCCTGGACTAGCGGGAGGGCCGAACACCGGGGAGCTGTTTTTT.

CDR3 residues: CASQALEPYNEQFF. The CDR3, as DNA: TGTGCCAGCCAGGCCCTCGAGCCCTACAATGAGCAGTTCTTC. The chain couples TRBV27 to TRBJ2-1; no clear D gene. The V gene's germline CDR1 is MNHEY and CDR2 SMNVEV (reference sequence). The CDR3 extends over 14 amino acids. V was pared by 8 bases and J by 2 bases, with 13 bases between.

The chain combines TRBV27 with TRBJ1-1; the D is unclear. CDR3 length: 11 residues. V was clipped by 5 bases and J by 5 bases, with 6 bases between them. Germline lookup yields CDR1 MNHEY and CDR2 SMNVEV (reference sequence). The CDR3 region is CASSIGTEAFF. For the CDR3, the DNA is TGTGCCAGCAGTATTGGAACTGAAGCTTTCTTT.

The gene calls are TRBV7-2 and TRBJ2-7; the D gene is possibly TRBD1 (6 bases). The CDR3 runs to 14 residues. Trimming stripped 3 bases from V and 4 bases from J, with 13 bases between. The germline V gene encodes CDR1 SGHTA and CDR2 FQGNSA. For the CDR3, the DNA is TGTGCCAGCAGCTTGTGGGACACTTTTTACGAGCAGTACTTC. Amino acid sequence: CASSLWDTFYEQYF.

The J gene is TRBJ2-1, the V gene TRBV5-1; D could derive from TRBD1 or TRBD2 (5 bases each). V lost 2 bases, J lost 0 bases, and 15 bases lay in between. Germline CDR1 SGHRS, CDR2 YFSETQ. The CDR3 consists of 17 residues. As DNA, the CDR3 is TGCGCCAGCAGCTTTTCCTCAATGAGGGGCTCCTACAATGAGCAGTTCTTC. Amino acid sequence: CASSFSSMRGSYNEQFF.

This chain connects TRBV11-3 to TRBJ2-7; 10 bases line up with TRBD1. This CDR3 comprises 15 residues. The V gene's germline CDR1 is SGHNT and CDR2 YENEEA. Trimming at V came to 5 bases and at J to 1 base, leaving 5 bases not matched to a gene. The CDR3 sequence: CASSSGTGVSYEQYF. DNA for the CDR3: TGTGCCAGCAGCAGCGGGACAGGGGTTTCCTACGAGCAGTACTTC.

The V call is TRBV19, the J call TRBJ2-1; D remains ambiguous. V was clipped by 2 bases and J by 10 bases, with 12 bases between them. The CDR3 loop spans 13 amino acids. Germline V gives CDR1 LNHDA, CDR2 SQIVND (reference sequence). CDR3 sequence (DNA): TGTGCCAGTAGTATATTGGCCGTCGGGGAGCAGTTCTTC. This encodes CASSILAVGEQFF.

This chain uses TRBV14 with TRBJ1-2; D gene unclear. CDR1 is SGHDN and CDR2 is FVKESK in the germline V gene. The ends were cut back, 4 bases at V and 5 bases at J, with 11 bases in the middle. The CDR3 has 13 residues. The CDR3 sequence: CASSPSRVYGYTF. CDR3 coding DNA: TGTGCCAGCAGCCCTAGTCGGGTGTATGGCTACACCTTC.

The CDR3 DNA reads as TGTGCCAGCAGCTTCACTAGCGGACGCACAGATACGCAGTATTTT. It is translated as CASSFTSGRTDTQYF. The chain joins TRBV7-6 to TRBJ2-3, with TRBD2 matching 8 bases. V shed 3 bases and J 1 base; nucleotides not matched to a gene: 3. Germline-derived CDR1 and CDR2 are SGHVS and FNYEAQ. The CDR3 covers 15 residues.

The chain couples TRBV15 to TRBJ2-1; D not resolved. The CDR3 is 12 amino acids. Per germline, CDR1 LNHNV and CDR2 YYDKDF (reference sequence). V lost 0 bases and J lost 8, with 5 bases in between. The CDR3 DNA reads as TGTGCCACCAGCAGAGATTTGGATGAGCAGTTCTTC. This encodes CATSRDLDEQFF. Variable domain in full (rest from reference TRBV15 and TRBJ2-1): DAMVIQNPRYQVTQFGKPVTLSCSQTLNHNVMYWYQQKSSQAPKLLFHYYDKDFNNEADTPDNFQSRRPNTSFCFLDIRSPGLGDTAMYLCATSRDLDEQFFGPGTRLTVL.

This clone was counted a single time. The J gene is TRBJ1-1, the V gene TRBV29-1; D not certain. V dropped 4 bases and J dropped 8 bases, with 11 bases sitting between them. CDR1 and CDR2 from the germline V gene are SQVTM and ANQGSEA. The CDR3 extends over 11 amino acids. The CDR3: CSVVSPLEAFF. The CDR3 DNA sequence: TGCAGCGTTGTTTCGCCTTTAGAAGCTTTCTTT.

This chain uses TRBV25-1 with TRBJ2-1; 8 positions agree with TRBD1. The length of the CDR3 is 17 residues. Germline CDR1 is MGHDK and CDR2 is SYGVNS. Unmatched junction bases numbered 11, after V lost 3 bases and J lost 4 bases. CDR3 coding DNA: TGTGCCAGCAGTGAGCCGGTTTTGACAGGGGTTTACAATGAGCAGTTCTTC. This translates into CASSEPVLTGVYNEQFF.

The chain recombines TRBV15 with TRBJ1-1; D not certain. The length of the CDR3 is 12 residues. V was cut by 0 bases and J by 8 bases, with 7 bases left in between. Germline CDR1 reads LNHNV; CDR2 reads YYDKDF (reference sequence). CDR3 DNA sequence: TGTGCCACCAGCAGAGATCGGTCGGAAGCTTTCTTT. It is translated as CATSRDRSEAFF.